This passage covers 27 T cell receptor beta chains from one sample sequenced in a study of cytomegalovirus exposure and HLA in healthy donors. 60 Vbeta and 13 Jbeta primers were used in PCR. This table comes from immunoSEQ multiplex PCR, and its TCRdb copy is limited to in-frame clones, with some not included. The table has some 110,000 clones, roughly 80% seen once. The sample comprised PBMCs. These receptors came from a man aged 25 to 40 in good health and CMV-seropositive.

The chain joins TRBV14 to TRBJ1-1, with D tentatively TRBD1 (5 bases). The V end lost 0 bases, the J end lost 3 bases, and 11 bases lay between the germline ends. Germline V gives CDR1 SGHDN, CDR2 FVKESK. The CDR3 contains 15 residues. In nucleotides, the CDR3 is TGTGCCAGCAGCCAAGAAGTAGGAGGGGACACTGAAGCTTTCTTT. Amino acids: CASSQEVGGDTEAFF.

Only a few counts were recorded for this clone. V is TRBV6-1 and J is TRBJ2-7, with 8 nucleotides matching TRBD1. The CDR3 is 17 residues long. The germline V gene encodes CDR1 MNHNS and CDR2 SASEGT. Trimming took 4 bases from V and 0 from J; bases not matched to a gene: 11. CDR3 bases: TGTGCCAGCAGTGGCCTCAGTAGGGGACAGGCCTCCTACGAGCAGTACTTC. Translation gives CASSGLSRGQASYEQYF.

This clone has a handful of counts. The chain links TRBV7-8 to TRBJ2-3; 8 nucleotides align to TRBD2. Per germline, CDR1 SGHVS and CDR2 FQNEAQ. The ends lost 4 bases at V and 11 bases at J; junction bases unmatched: 17. This CDR3 spans 16 amino acids. The CDR3 sequence: CASSYEGLGAGSGQYF. The CDR3 region has the DNA TGTGCCAGCAGCTACGAGGGACTAGGGGCTGGGAGTGGGCAGTATTTT.

The chain employs TRBV30 and TRBJ1-5, with D maybe TRBD1 (5 bases). The germline gives CDR1 GTSNPN, CDR2 SVGIG (reference sequence). The CDR3 has 13 residues. The V end was cut by 1 base, the J end by 8 bases, with 12 bases between. The CDR3 loop is CAWSAGVVEPQHF. CDR3 coding DNA: TGTGCCTGGAGTGCGGGGGTAGTTGAGCCCCAGCATTTT.

In the case of this clone: One end of the junction does not line up with germline, which may come from a read error. In nucleotides, the CDR3 is TGTGCCAGTAGCTTTGGGGAGGACGCTGAAGCTTTCTTT. Its protein is CASSFGEDAEAFF. This rearrangement joins TRBV7-2 to TRBJ1-1, with D unclear. Germline CDR1 SGHTA, CDR2 FQGNSA. CDR3 length: 13 residues.

The CDR3 here is CASSELAEKQYV. The DNA of the CDR3 is TGTGCCAGCAGTGAACTTGCGGAGAAGCAGTACGTC. The chain uses TRBV2 and TRBJ2-7; D gene unclear. This CDR3 region has 12 residues. The germline gives CDR1 SNHLY, CDR2 FYNNEI. Trimming pared 2 bases from V and 8 bases from J, leaving 10 bases between.

The V and J genes are TRBV2 and TRBJ2-7, with TRBD1 matching over 7 bases. There are 17 residues in the CDR3. V lost 1 base, J lost 2 bases, and 11 bases stayed unmatched. Germline V gene sequence: CDR1 SNHLY, CDR2 FYNNEI. CDR3 coding DNA: TGTGCCAGCAGTGAAGGCCGGACAGGAGGAATGGCCTACGAGCAGTACGTC. As protein: CASSEGRTGGMAYEQYV.

The rearrangement uses TRBV18 and TRBJ2-5; TRBD1 matches 11 bases. Germline lookup yields CDR1 KGHSH and CDR2 LQKENI. J gave up 5 bases and V 6 bases, and 11 bases lay outside the gene matches. The CDR3 is 16 residues long. The CDR3 is CASSQTWTGGGETQYF. As DNA, the CDR3 is TGTGCCAGCTCCCAAACCTGGACAGGGGGCGGTGAGACCCAGTACTTC.

On this clone: This sample also contains other DNA sequences that code for the same CDR3. The rearrangement joins TRBV4-1 to TRBJ1-4; TRBD1 is a possible D gene (6 bases). CDR3 length: 15 residues. Between the trimmed V and J ends, which lost 2 bases and 13 bases, there was a span of 20 bases. Germline lookup yields CDR1 MGHRA and CDR2 YSYEKL. CDR3 nucleotides: TGCGCCAGCAGCCAACCCCACGGAAACAGGGAGAGACTGTTTTTT. Protein sequence: CASSQPHGNRERLFF.

CDR3 sequence (DNA): TGTGCCAGCAGTGAGGAGGACAGTGGGGACACTGAAGCTTTCTTT. Translating it yields CASSEEDSGDTEAFF. The chain employs TRBV6-1 and TRBJ1-1; maybe TRBD1 (6 bases). CDR3 length equals 15 residues. V was cut by 3 bases and J by 3 bases, with 14 bases left in between. Germline V gene data show CDR1 as MNHNS and CDR2 as SASEGT.

Only one count was recorded for this clone. This chain connects TRBV6-4 to TRBJ2-1; 9 bases fit TRBD2. J was trimmed by 6 bases and V by 3 bases; bases with no gene match: 9. This CDR3 region has 16 residues. CDR1 and CDR2 from the germline V gene are MRHNA and SNTAGT. This CDR3 is CASSEQIAGAVNEQFF. As DNA, the CDR3 is TGTGCCAGCAGTGAACAGATAGCGGGAGCGGTCAATGAGCAGTTCTTC.

The rearrangement uses TRBV30 and TRBJ1-4, with D possibly being TRBD1 (5 bases). The germline V gene has CDR1 GTSNPN and CDR2 SVGIG (reference sequence). CDR3 length: 14 amino acids. Trimming took 1 base from V and 8 from J, leaving 14 bases between them. CDR3 loop: CAWSAGQGREKLFF. The CDR3 nucleotides read TGTGCCTGGAGTGCAGGGCAGGGAAGGGAAAAACTGTTTTTT. The whole variable domain, filled in from reference TRBV30 and TRBJ1-4, reads SQTIHQWPATLVQPVGSPLSLECTVEGTSNPNLYWYRQAAGRGLQLLFYSVGIGQISSEVPQNLSASRPQDRQFILSSKKLLLSDSGFYLCAWSAGQGREKLFFGSGTQLSVL.

This chain connects TRBV2 to TRBJ1-1; D unresolved. CDR3 length equals 10 residues. Germline-derived CDR1 and CDR2 are SNHLY and FYNNEI. V lost 4 bases and J 11 bases, leaving 8 bases between the germline ends. The CDR3 nucleotides read TGTGCCAGCAGTGTAGTAGTTGCTTTCTTT. This sequence encodes CASSVVVAFF.

The chain is built from TRBV10-3 and TRBJ2-5, with 10 nucleotides matching TRBD1. The J call may be faulty, since TRBJ2-7 better matches the DNA end. This CDR3 spans 15 amino acids. Germline CDR1 and CDR2: ENHRY and SYGVKD. Written as DNA, the CDR3 is TGTGCCATCAGTGGCCGGGACAGGGGTATATACGAGCAGTACTTC. This sequence encodes CAISGRDRGIYEQYF.

The chain is built from TRBV10-1 and TRBJ2-3; D is ambiguous. The CDR3 consists of 12 residues. Germline V lookup: CDR1 WNHNN, CDR2 SYGVQD (reference sequence). Between the trimmed V and J ends, which lost 2 bases and 5 bases, there was a span of 5 bases. The CDR3 region has the DNA TGCGCCAGCAGTGAGGCAGAAGATACGCAGTATTTT. Amino acids: CASSEAEDTQYF.

The chain has TRBV11-2 and TRBJ2-7, with D possibly TRBD2 on 7 matching bases. Germline CDR1 reads SGHAT; CDR2 reads FQNNGV. V was pared by 5 bases and J by 6 bases, with 20 bases between. This CDR3 is built from 15 residues. The CDR3 loop reads CASSQGWGGPGEQYF. CDR3 nucleotides: TGTGCCAGCAGCCAGGGATGGGGGGGGCCCGGCGAGCAGTACTTC.

This clone is a singleton in its sample. This rearrangement joins TRBV2 to TRBJ1-1; no clear D gene. Trimming took 0 bases from V and 3 from J, leaving 11 bases between them. Germline CDR1 reads SNHLY; CDR2 reads FYNNEI. CDR3 size: 15 residues. The CDR3: CASSEAGGLDTEAFF. CDR3 nucleotides: TGTGCCAGCAGTGAAGCGGGAGGGTTGGACACTGAAGCTTTCTTT.

V is TRBV5-5 and J is TRBJ2-7; D ambiguous. Germline values: CDR1 SGHKS, CDR2 YYEKEE (reference sequence). The CDR3 length is 13 residues. V lost 0 bases and J lost 0, with 4 bases in between. The CDR3 DNA reads TGTGCCAGCAGCTTGGTTAACTCCTACGAGCAGTACTTC. Its translation is CASSLVNSYEQYF.

The chain combines TRBV2 with TRBJ1-5; 7 bases are shared with TRBD1. Germline values: CDR1 SNHLY, CDR2 FYNNEI. This CDR3 comprises 14 residues. V was pared by 3 bases and J by 6 bases, with 5 bases of the junction left unmatched. The CDR3 DNA reads TGTGCCAGCAGTGATGAGGGGGCGGGTCAGCCCCAGCATTTT. Translating it yields CASSDEGAGQPQHF.

The CDR3 is CASSLFVELFF. CDR3 DNA: TGTGCCAGCAGTTTATTCGTGGAGCTGTTTTTT. The V call is TRBV6-5, the J call TRBJ2-2, with D unclear. The CDR3 extends over 11 amino acids. The germline V gene has CDR1 MNHEY and CDR2 SVGAGI. V gave up 4 bases and J gave up 10 bases, with 7 bases separating them.

This clone was counted a few times. The chain links TRBV5-5 to TRBJ2-1, with 13 bases identical to TRBD2. V dropped 4 bases and J dropped 8; count of bases not matched to a gene: 6. The CDR3 covers 15 residues. Germline V CDR1 and CDR2: SGHKS, YYEKEE (reference sequence). CDR3 protein: CASSPLAGGPHEQFF. CDR3 nucleotides: TGTGCCAGCAGCCCACTAGCGGGAGGGCCCCATGAGCAGTTCTTC.

The chain links TRBV19 to TRBJ1-2, with TRBD1 matching over 8 bases. This CDR3 is built from 16 residues. From germline, CDR1 is LNHDA and CDR2 SQIVND (reference sequence). V lost 5 bases and J lost 5; bases outside the gene matches: 13. This chain's CDR3 is CASSSKTGAISYGYTF. Here the CDR3 DNA reads TGTGCCAGTAGTTCCAAGACAGGGGCGATATCATATGGCTACACCTTC.

The chain links TRBV10-3 to TRBJ2-6; TRBD2 agrees at 11 bases. CDR1 is ENHRY and CDR2 is SYGVKD in the germline V gene. This CDR3 has 17 residues. The V segment lost 6 bases and the J segment 0 bases; nucleotides outside the gene matches: 4. CDR3 nucleotides: TGTGCCATCAGCCTAGCGGGGGGCAACTCTGGGGCCAACGTCCTGACTTTC. It is translated as CAISLAGGNSGANVLTF.

The chain combines TRBV7-9 with TRBJ2-3; 8 bases map to TRBD2. After removal of 5 bases from V and 0 bases from J, the junction contained 7 bases not matched to a gene. Germline CDR1 is SEHNR and CDR2 is FQNEAQ (reference sequence). CDR3 size: 16 residues. The CDR3 coding sequence is TGTGCCAGCAGCAGCCGACTAGCGTCAAGCACAGATACGCAGTATTTT. Protein: CASSSRLASSTDTQYF.

The chain employs TRBV29-1 and TRBJ1-2; D is undetermined. Germline CDR1 and CDR2: SQVTM and ANQGSEA. V shed 4 bases and J shed 0 bases, with 9 bases lying between them. CDR3 size: 13 residues. The CDR3 loop is CSVAGFSNYGYTF. The CDR3 DNA reads TGCAGCGTTGCGGGGTTTTCTAACTATGGCTACACCTTC. Full variable domain (outside the CDR3, taken from reference TRBV29-1 and TRBJ1-2): SAVISQKPSRDICQRGTSLTIQCQVDSQVTMMFWYRQQPGQSLTLIATANQGSEATYESGFVIDKFPISRPNLTFSTLTVSNMSPEDSSIYLCSVAGFSNYGYTFGSGTRLTVV.

V gene TRBV4-1 combines with J gene TRBJ2-5; a weak D match, TRBD2 (6 bases). The V end was cut by 4 bases, the J end by 1 base, with 13 bases between. Germline CDR1 MGHRA, CDR2 YSYEKL. This CDR3 region has 15 residues. The CDR3 sequence is CASSPSGTAQETQYF. CDR3 sequence (DNA): TGCGCCAGCAGCCCCTCCGGGACTGCCCAAGAGACCCAGTACTTC.

The rearrangement uses TRBV4-1 and TRBJ2-5; D unresolved. This CDR3 spans 13 amino acids. Germline CDR1 reads MGHRA; CDR2 reads YSYEKL. Trimming pared 3 bases from V and 6 bases from J, leaving 11 bases between. As DNA, the CDR3 is TGCGCCAGCAGCCACCTTTTGGGCAAGACCCAGTACTTC. This codes for CASSHLLGKTQYF.